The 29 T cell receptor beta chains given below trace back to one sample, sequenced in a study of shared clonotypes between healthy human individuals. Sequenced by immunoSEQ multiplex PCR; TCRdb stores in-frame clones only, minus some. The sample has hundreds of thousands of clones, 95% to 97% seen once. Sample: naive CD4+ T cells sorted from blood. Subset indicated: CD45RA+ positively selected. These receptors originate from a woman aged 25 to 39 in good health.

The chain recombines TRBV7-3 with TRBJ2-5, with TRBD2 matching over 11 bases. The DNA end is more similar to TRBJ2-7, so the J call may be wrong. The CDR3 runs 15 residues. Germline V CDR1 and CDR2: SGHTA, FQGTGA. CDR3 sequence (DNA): TGTGCCAGCAGCGAAGGGGCTAGCGGGAGGTACGAGCAGTACTTC. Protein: CASSEGASGRYEQYF.

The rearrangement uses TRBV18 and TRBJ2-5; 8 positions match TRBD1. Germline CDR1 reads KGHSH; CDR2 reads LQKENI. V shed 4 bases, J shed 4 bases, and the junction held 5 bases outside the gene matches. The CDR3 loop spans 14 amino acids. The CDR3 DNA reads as TGTGCCAGCTCACGTACTACAGGGGGAGAGACCCAGTACTTC. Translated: CASSRTTGGETQYF.

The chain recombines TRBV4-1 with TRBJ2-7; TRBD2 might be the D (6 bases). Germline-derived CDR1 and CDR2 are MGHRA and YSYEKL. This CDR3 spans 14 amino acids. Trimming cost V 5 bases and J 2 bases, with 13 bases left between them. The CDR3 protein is CASSSFAGPYEQYF. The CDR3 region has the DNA TGCGCCAGCAGCTCTTTCGCGGGGCCCTACGAGCAGTACTTC.

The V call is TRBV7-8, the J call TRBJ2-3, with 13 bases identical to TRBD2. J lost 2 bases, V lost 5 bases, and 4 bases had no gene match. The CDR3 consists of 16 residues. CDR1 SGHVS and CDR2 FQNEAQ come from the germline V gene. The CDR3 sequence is CASSVGLAGHTDTQYF. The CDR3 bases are TGTGCCAGCAGCGTGGGACTAGCGGGACACACAGATACGCAGTATTTT.

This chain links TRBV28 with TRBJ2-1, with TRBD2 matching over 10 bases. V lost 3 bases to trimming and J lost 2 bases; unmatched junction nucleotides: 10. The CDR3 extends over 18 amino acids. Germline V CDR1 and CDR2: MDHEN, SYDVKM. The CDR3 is CASSFGSSGRGAYNEQFF. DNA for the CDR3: TGTGCCAGCAGTTTTGGGTCTAGCGGGAGAGGAGCCTACAATGAGCAGTTCTTC.

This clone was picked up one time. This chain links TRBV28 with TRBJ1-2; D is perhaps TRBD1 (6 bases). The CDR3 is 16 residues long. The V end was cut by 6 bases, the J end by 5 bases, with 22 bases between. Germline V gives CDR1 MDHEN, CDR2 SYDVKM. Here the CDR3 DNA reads TGTGCCAGCAGACCACAACGGGCAGGAGGGGGGTATGGCTACACCTTC. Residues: CASRPQRAGGGYGYTF.

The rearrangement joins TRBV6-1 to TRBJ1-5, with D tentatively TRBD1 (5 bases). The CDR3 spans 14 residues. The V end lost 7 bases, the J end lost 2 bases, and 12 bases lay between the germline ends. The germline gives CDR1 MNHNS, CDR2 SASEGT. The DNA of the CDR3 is TGTGCCAGCATCTTTCGGGGGGGCAATCAGCCCCAGCATTTT. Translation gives CASIFRGGNQPQHF.

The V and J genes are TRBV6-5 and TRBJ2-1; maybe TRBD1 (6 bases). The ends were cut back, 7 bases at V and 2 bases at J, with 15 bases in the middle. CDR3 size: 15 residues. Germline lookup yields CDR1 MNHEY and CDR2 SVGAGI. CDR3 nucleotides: TGTGCCAGCACATCGAACAGGGAACCCTACAATGAGCAGTTCTTC. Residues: CASTSNREPYNEQFF.

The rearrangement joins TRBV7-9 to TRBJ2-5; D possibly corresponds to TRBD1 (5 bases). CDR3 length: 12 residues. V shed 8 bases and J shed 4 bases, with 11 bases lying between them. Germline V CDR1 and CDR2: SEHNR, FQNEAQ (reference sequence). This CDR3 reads CASGASRETQYF. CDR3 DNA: TGTGCCAGCGGGGCGAGTCGAGAGACCCAGTACTTC. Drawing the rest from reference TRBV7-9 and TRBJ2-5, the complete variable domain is DTGVSQNPRHKITKRGQNVTFRCDPISEHNRLYWYRQTLGQGPEFLTYFQNEAQLEKSRLLSDRFSAERPKGSFSTLEIQRTEQGDSAMYLCASGASRETQYFGPGTRLLVL.

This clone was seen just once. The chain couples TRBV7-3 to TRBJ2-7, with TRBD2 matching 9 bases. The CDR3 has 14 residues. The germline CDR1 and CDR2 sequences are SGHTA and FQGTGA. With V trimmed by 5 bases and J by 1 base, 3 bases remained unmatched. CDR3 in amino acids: CASSPLAGSYEQYF. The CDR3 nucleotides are TGTGCCAGCAGCCCGCTAGCGGGATCCTACGAGCAGTACTTC.

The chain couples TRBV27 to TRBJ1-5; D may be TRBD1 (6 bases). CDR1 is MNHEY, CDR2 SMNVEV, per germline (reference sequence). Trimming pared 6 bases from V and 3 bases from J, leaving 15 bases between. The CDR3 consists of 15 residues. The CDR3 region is CASRSHGQSNQPQHF. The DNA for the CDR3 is TGTGCCAGCAGGTCCCACGGACAGTCCAATCAGCCCCAGCATTTT.

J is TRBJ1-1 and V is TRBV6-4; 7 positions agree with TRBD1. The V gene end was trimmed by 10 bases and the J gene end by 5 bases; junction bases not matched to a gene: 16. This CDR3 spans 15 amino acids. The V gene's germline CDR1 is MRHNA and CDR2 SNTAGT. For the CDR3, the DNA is TGTGCCATATCAGTGGGGCAGGGGGAGAGGACTGAAGCTTTCTTT. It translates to CAISVGQGERTEAFF.

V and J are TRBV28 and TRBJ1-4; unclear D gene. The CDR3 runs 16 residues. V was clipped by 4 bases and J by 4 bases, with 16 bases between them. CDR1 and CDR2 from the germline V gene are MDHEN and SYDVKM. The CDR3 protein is CASSSEVRIHNEKLFF. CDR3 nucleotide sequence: TGTGCCAGCAGTTCCGAGGTTCGGATACATAATGAAAAACTGTTTTTT.

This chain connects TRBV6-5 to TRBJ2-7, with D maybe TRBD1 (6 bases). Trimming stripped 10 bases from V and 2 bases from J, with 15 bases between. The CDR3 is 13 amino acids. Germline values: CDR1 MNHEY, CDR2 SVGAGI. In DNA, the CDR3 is TGTGCCACCCAAGAGGGGGTCCCCTACGAGCAGTACTTC. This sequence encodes CATQEGVPYEQYF.

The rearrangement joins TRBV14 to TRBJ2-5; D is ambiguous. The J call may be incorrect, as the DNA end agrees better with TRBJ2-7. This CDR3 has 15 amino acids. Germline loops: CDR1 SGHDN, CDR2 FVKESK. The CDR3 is CASSHDTPFSYEQYF. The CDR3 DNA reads TGTGCCAGCAGCCATGACACTCCTTTCTCCTACGAGCAGTACTTC.

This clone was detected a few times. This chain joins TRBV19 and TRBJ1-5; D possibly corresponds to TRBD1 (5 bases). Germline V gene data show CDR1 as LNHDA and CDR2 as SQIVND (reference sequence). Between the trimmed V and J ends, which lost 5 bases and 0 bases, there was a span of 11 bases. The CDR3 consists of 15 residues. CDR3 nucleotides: TGTGCCAGTAGTCCCGGGGGTTATAGCAATCAGCCCCAGCATTTT. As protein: CASSPGGYSNQPQHF.

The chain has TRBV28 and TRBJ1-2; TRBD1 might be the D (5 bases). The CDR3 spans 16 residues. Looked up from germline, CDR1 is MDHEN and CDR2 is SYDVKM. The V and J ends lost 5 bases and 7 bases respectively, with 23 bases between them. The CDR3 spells CASSHTFLRGRGGYTF. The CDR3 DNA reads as TGTGCCAGCAGTCACACATTCTTACGGGGGAGGGGTGGCTACACCTTC.

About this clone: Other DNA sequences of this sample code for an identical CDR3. CDR3: CASSILSGSSYEQYF. The CDR3 coding sequence is TGTGCCAGTAGTATCCTTAGCGGTAGCTCCTACGAGCAGTACTTC. The chain combines TRBV19 with TRBJ2-7; weak D call: TRBD2 (6 bases). CDR3 length: 15 amino acids. Germline loops: CDR1 LNHDA, CDR2 SQIVND (reference sequence). Trimming shortened V by 3 bases and J by 0 bases, and 12 bases separated the two germline ends.

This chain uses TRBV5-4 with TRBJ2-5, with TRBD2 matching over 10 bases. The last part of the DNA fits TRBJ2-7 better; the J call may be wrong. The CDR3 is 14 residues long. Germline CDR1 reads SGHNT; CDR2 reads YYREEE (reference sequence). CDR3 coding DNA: TGTGCCAGCAGCTCCCCTAGCGGGAGCTACGAGCAGTACTTC. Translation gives CASSSPSGSYEQYF.

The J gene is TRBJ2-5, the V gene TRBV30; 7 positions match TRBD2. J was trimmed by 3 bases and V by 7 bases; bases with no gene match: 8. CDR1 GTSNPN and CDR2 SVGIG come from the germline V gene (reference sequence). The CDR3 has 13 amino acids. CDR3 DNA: TGTGCCTATTGCGGGAGTCGAAAAGAGACCCAGTACTTC. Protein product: CAYCGSRKETQYF.

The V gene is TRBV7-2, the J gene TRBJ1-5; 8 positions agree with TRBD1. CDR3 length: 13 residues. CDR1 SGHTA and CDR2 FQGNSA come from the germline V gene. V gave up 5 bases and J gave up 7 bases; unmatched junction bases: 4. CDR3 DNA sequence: TGTGCCAGCAGCGTAGGACAGGGCCAGCCCCAGCATTTT. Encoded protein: CASSVGQGQPQHF. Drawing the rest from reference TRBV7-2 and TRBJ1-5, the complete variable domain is GAGVSQSPSNKVTEKGKDVELRCDPISGHTALYWYRQSLGQGLEFLIYFQGNSAPDKSGLPSDRFSAERTGGSVSTLTIQRTQQEDSAVYLCASSVGQGQPQHFGDGTRLSIL.

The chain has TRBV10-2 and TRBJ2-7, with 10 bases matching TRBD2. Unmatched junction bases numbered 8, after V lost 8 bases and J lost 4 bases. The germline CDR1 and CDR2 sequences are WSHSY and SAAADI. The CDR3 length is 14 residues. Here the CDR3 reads CASAEREGPYEQYF. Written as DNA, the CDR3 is TGCGCCAGCGCTGAGCGGGAGGGCCCTTACGAGCAGTACTTC.

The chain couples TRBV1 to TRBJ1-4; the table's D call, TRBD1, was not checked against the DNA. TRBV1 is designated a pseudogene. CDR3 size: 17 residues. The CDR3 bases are TGCACCAGCACCGGACAGGGGGCGTGTAAAACTAATGAAAAACTGTTTTTT. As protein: CTSTGQGACKTNEKLFF.

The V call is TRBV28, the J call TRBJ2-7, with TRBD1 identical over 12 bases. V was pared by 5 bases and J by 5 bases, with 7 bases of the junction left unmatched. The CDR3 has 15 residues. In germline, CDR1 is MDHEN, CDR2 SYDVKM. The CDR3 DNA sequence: TGTGCCAGCAGTGCCCGCGGGACAGGGGGCCACGAGCAGTACTTC. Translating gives CASSARGTGGHEQYF.

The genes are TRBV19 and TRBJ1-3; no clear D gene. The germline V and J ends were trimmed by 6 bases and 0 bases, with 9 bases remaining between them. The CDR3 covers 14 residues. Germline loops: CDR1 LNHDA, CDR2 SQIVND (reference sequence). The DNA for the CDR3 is TGTGCCAGTAGGATACAGAGCTCTGGAAACACCATATATTTT. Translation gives CASRIQSSGNTIYF.

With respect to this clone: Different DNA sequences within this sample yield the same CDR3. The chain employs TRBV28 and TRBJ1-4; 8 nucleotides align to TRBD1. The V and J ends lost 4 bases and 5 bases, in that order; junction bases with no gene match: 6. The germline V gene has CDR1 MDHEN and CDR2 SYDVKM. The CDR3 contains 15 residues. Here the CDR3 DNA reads TGTGCCAGCAGTTCCCAGGGGGCCGGGAATGAAAAACTGTTTTTT. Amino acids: CASSSQGAGNEKLFF.

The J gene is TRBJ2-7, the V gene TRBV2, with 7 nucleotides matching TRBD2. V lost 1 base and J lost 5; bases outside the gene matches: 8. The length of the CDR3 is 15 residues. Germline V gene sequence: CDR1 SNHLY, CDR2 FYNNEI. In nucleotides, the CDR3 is TGTGCCAGCAGTGAAGTGGTGGGAGGGCCCAACGAGCAGTACTTC. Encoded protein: CASSEVVGGPNEQYF.

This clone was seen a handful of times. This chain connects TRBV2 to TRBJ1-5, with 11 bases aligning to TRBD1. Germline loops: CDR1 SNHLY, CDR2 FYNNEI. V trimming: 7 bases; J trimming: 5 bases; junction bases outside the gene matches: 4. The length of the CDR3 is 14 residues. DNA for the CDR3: TGTGCCAGCATTCGGGACAGGGGGGATCAGCCCCAGCATTTT. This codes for CASIRDRGDQPQHF.

The CDR3 nucleotides read TGTGCCAGCAGTTACTCCCGGGTGGGGGAAAAACTGTTTTTT. Its translation is CASSYSRVGEKLFF. This chain links TRBV6-5 with TRBJ1-4; D unresolved. Germline V gene sequence: CDR1 MNHEY, CDR2 SVGAGI. Trimming took off 0 bases at V and 8 bases at J, with 10 bases between the two ends. This CDR3 comprises 14 residues.